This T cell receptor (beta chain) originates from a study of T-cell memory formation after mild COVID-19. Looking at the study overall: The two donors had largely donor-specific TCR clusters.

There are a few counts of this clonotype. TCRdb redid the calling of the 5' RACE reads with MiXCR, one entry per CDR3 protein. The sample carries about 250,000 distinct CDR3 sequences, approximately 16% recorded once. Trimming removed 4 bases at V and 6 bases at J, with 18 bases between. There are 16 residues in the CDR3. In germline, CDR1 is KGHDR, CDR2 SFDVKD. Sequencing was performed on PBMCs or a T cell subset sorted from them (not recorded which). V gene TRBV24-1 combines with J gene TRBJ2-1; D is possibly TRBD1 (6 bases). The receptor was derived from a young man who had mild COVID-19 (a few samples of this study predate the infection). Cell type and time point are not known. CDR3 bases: TGTGCCACCAGTGAACGGGGAAGGGGGTTTTTCAATGAGCAGTTCTTC. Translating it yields CATSERGRGFFNEQFF.